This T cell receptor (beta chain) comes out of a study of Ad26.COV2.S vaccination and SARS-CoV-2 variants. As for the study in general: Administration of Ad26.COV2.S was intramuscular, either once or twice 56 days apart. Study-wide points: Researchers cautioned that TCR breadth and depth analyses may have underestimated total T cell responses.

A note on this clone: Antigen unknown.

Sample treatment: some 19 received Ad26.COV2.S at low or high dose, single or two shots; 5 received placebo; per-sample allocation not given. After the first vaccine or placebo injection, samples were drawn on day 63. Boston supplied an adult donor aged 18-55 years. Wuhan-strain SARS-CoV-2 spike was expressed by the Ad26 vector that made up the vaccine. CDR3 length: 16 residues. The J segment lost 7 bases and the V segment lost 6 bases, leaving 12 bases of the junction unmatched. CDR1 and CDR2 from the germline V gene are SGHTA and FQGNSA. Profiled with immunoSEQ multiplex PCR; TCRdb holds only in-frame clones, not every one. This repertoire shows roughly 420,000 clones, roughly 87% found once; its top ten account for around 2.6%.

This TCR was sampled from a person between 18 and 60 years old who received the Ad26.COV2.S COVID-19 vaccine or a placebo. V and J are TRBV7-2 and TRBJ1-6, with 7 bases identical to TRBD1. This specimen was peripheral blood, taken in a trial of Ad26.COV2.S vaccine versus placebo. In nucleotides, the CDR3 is TGTGCCAGCAGTTCAAGCAGGGGGACACCAAATTCACCCCTCCACTTT. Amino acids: CASSSSRGTPNSPLHF.